This section outlines one T cell receptor beta chain sequence together with its context. What it recognizes is unknown. The V and J ends lost 2 bases and 5 bases respectively, with 16 bases between them. Germline V gene lookup returns CDR1 GTSNPN and CDR2 SVGIG (reference sequence). The CDR3 extends over 15 amino acids. The sample belongs to a study of T-cell reconstitution after alpha-beta-depleted transplantation in children. Whole-study results and caveats: After one year, T-cell counts and TCRbeta diversity mostly came from new T cells.

The TCRbeta library was prepared with unique molecular identifiers. MiXCR, applied by TCRdb to the PCR reads, yields one record per CDR3 protein. The data contain about 130,000 distinct CDR3 sequences, roughly 9% of them seen just once; the ten biggest clones take up around 24%. This chain joins TRBV30 and TRBJ2-1, with a tentative D call TRBD2 (5 bases). This TCR was sampled from a girl in the first two years of life who had a stem cell transplant for combined immunodeficiency, so the T cells may come from the graft donor. Sequencing used PBMCs, mostly from graft donor cells, obtained 180 days after TCRalphabeta/CD19-depleted stem cell transplant. The CDR3 sequence: CAWSRGLESDNEQFF. In nucleotides, the CDR3 is TGTGCCTGGAGTCGCGGACTGGAGTCAGACAATGAGCAGTTCTTC. The full variable domain, completed using reference TRBV30 and TRBJ2-1, is SQTIHQWPATLVQPVGSPLSLECTVEGTSNPNLYWYRQAAGRGLQLLFYSVGIGQISSEVPQNLSASRPQDRQFILSSKKLLLSDSGFYLCAWSRGLESDNEQFFGPGTRLTVL.